The 17 T cell receptor beta chains presented below share a single source sample, sequenced in a study of Ad26.COV2.S vaccination and SARS-CoV-2 variants. Sample treatment: roughly 18 received Ad26.COV2.S at low or high dose, single or two shots; several received placebo; per-sample allocation not given. At day 63 after the first vaccine or placebo injection, samples were drawn. The table came from immunoSEQ multiplex PCR; TCRdb's copy has only in-frame clones and leaves some out. The sample holds about 350,000 clones, about 86% seen once. The input for sequencing was peripheral blood, taken in a trial of Ad26.COV2.S vaccine versus placebo. The receptors stem from a person between 18 and 65 years old who received the Ad26.COV2.S COVID-19 vaccine or a placebo.

The V and J genes are TRBV6-1 and TRBJ1-4, with no clear D. Germline CDR1 and CDR2: MNHNS and SASEGT. V lost 0 bases to trimming and J lost 0 bases, with 8 bases between them. The CDR3 is made up of 16 amino acids. The CDR3 DNA reads TGTGCCAGCAGTGAAGCCCAGTCAGCAACTAATGAAAAACTGTTTTTT. Translated, it gives CASSEAQSATNEKLFF.

With respect to this clone: One junction end disagrees with the germline gene, perhaps due to a read error. The genes are TRBV5-1 and TRBJ1-5, with a tentative D call TRBD1 (5 bases). Looked up from germline, CDR1 is SGHRS and CDR2 is YFSETQ. This CDR3 has 14 amino acids. The CDR3 DNA reads TGCGCCCGCAGCCTGGGGGGGGGATATCAGCCCCAGCATTTT. Its protein is CARSLGGGYQPQHF.

This chain links TRBV28 with TRBJ2-5; weak D call: TRBD2 (6 bases). Per germline, CDR1 MDHEN and CDR2 SYDVKM. The CDR3 sequence is 14 residues long. The V end was cut by 5 bases, the J end by 5 bases, with 15 bases between. CDR3 in DNA: TGTGCCAGCAGTCCTGCCGGGAGTAGCGAGACCCAGTACTTC. Protein sequence: CASSPAGSSETQYF. The full variable domain, with the rest looked up from reference TRBV28 and TRBJ2-5, is DVKVTQSSRYLVKRTGEKVFLECVQDMDHENMFWYRQDPGLGLRLIYFSYDVKMKEKGDIPEGYSVSREKKERFSLILESASTNQTSMYLCASSPAGSSETQYFGPGTRLLVL.

This clone was counted many times. The V call is TRBV6-4, the J call TRBJ2-6; D is undetermined. Trimming removed 3 bases at V and 1 base at J, with 10 bases between. The CDR3 length is 16 residues. Germline CDR1 and CDR2: MRHNA and SNTAGT. In DNA form, the CDR3 reads TGTGCCAGCAGTGAAGGCGGCGGTTCTGGGGCCAACGTCCTGACTTTC. Its translation is CASSEGGGSGANVLTF.

J is TRBJ2-7 and V is TRBV30; D may be TRBD2 (6 bases). Trimming removed 4 bases from V and 1 base from J, with 11 bases in between. The CDR3 totals 13 residues. The V gene's germline CDR1 is GTSNPN and CDR2 SVGIG (reference sequence). CDR3 protein: CAWTGTLSYEQYF. The CDR3 DNA is TGTGCCTGGACCGGGACTCTATCCTACGAGCAGTACTTC.

CDR3 sequence: CSAEGRGSDTQYF. The CDR3 DNA is TGCAGCGCTGAGGGGCGGGGGTCAGATACGCAGTATTTT. The V gene is TRBV29-1, the J gene TRBJ2-3; 7 bases are a match to TRBD2. This CDR3 contains 13 residues. Unmatched junction bases numbered 8, after V lost 7 bases and J lost 4 bases. Germline V gene lookup returns CDR1 SQVTM and CDR2 ANQGSEA.

The V and J genes are TRBV7-2 and TRBJ1-1; no reliable D call. The V end lost 6 bases, the J end lost 1 base, and 12 bases lay between the germline ends. Per the germline V gene, CDR1 is SGHTA and CDR2 is FQGNSA. The CDR3 consists of 14 residues. The CDR3 DNA reads as TGTGCCAGCAGGGCCGCTAACAGGAACACTGAAGCTTTCTTT. Amino acids: CASRAANRNTEAFF.

V usage is TRBV7-8 and J usage is TRBJ2-5; 9 positions agree with TRBD2. The length of the CDR3 is 14 residues. The junction had 0 bases not matched to a gene; V was cut back by 1 base and J by 3 bases. CDR1 and CDR2 (germline): SGHVS, FQNEAQ. The CDR3 loop reads CASSLGLAEETQYF. CDR3 bases: TGTGCCAGCAGCTTAGGACTAGCGGAAGAGACCCAGTACTTC.

The chain couples TRBV27 to TRBJ2-3; the D is unclear. The germline gives CDR1 MNHEY, CDR2 SMNVEV (reference sequence). V was clipped by 3 bases and J by 1 base, with 5 bases between them. The CDR3 is made up of 13 amino acids. The CDR3 DNA reads TGTGCCAGCAGTTTCTTGGGCACAGATACGCAGTATTTT. This translates into CASSFLGTDTQYF.

The rearrangement joins TRBV10-2 to TRBJ2-2; 8 nucleotides agree with TRBD1. The V and J ends lost 7 bases and 6 bases, in that order; junction bases with no gene match: 7. CDR1 is WSHSY, CDR2 SAAADI, per germline. The CDR3 length is 14 residues. The CDR3 region is CASTQGARSGELFF. Here the CDR3 DNA reads TGCGCCAGCACTCAGGGGGCCCGGTCCGGGGAGCTGTTTTTT.

The gene calls are TRBV12-3 or TRBV12-4 and TRBJ2-7; the D gene is possibly TRBD2 (5 bases). V was pared by 7 bases and J by 7 bases, with 11 bases between. CDR3 size: 11 residues. The CDR3 protein is CASTRGREQYF. For the CDR3, the DNA is TGTGCCAGCACCCGGGGAAGGGAGCAGTACTTC.

V is TRBV4-1 and J is TRBJ2-1; a weak D match, TRBD2 (5 bases). This CDR3 is 14 amino acids long. Trimming shortened V by 7 bases and J by 0 bases, and 10 bases separated the two germline ends. Per germline, CDR1 MGHRA and CDR2 YSYEKL. This chain's CDR3 is CASTSGLSYNEQFF. The CDR3 coding sequence is TGCGCCAGCACATCTGGACTCTCCTACAATGAGCAGTTCTTC.

This chain uses TRBV10-3 with TRBJ1-5, with a tentative D call TRBD1 (5 bases). V lost 8 bases to trimming and J lost 0 bases, with 8 bases between them. The CDR3 totals 13 residues. Germline values: CDR1 ENHRY, CDR2 SYGVKD. The CDR3 here is CAIGDYSNQPQHF. The DNA of the CDR3 is TGTGCCATCGGGGACTATAGCAATCAGCCCCAGCATTTT.

The chain couples TRBV11-2 to TRBJ1-2; 7 nucleotides match TRBD1. Germline loops: CDR1 SGHAT, CDR2 FQNNGV. The CDR3 extends over 14 amino acids. The trim removed 4 bases at V and 1 base at J, leaving 3 bases unmatched. CDR3 in amino acids: CASSSTGYNYGYTF. In DNA form, the CDR3 reads TGTGCCAGCAGCTCGACAGGGTATAACTATGGCTACACCTTC.

The rearrangement uses TRBV15 and TRBJ2-1; 13 nucleotides agree with TRBD2. The CDR3 has 16 residues. Trimming took 5 bases from V and 7 from J; bases not matched to a gene: 8. Looked up from germline, CDR1 is LNHNV and CDR2 is YYDKDF (reference sequence). CDR3 loop: CATSGRLAGGLNEQFF. Here the CDR3 DNA reads TGTGCCACCAGCGGGCGACTAGCGGGGGGACTTAATGAGCAGTTCTTC.

The chain combines TRBV7-2 with TRBJ2-1; no clear D gene. CDR3 length: 15 amino acids. Trimming cost V 2 bases and J 5 bases, with 13 bases left between them. Looked up from germline, CDR1 is SGHTA and CDR2 is FQGNSA. CDR3 coding DNA: TGTGCCAGCAGCTTATTGGGAATAGAGAACAATGAGCAGTTCTTC. This translates into CASSLLGIENNEQFF. Full variable domain (outside the CDR3, taken from reference TRBV7-2 and TRBJ2-1): GAGVSQSPSNKVTEKGKDVELRCDPISGHTALYWYRQSLGQGLEFLIYFQGNSAPDKSGLPSDRFSAERTGGSVSTLTIQRTQQEDSAVYLCASSLLGIENNEQFFGPGTRLTVL.

This clone was observed a single time. CDR3 amino acids: CASSLAPGLFGYGYTF. The CDR3 DNA follows: TGTGCCAGCAGCTTAGCTCCGGGGCTTTTTGGCTATGGCTACACCTTC. The rearrangement links TRBV7-2 to TRBJ1-2; possibly TRBD1 for D (5 bases). Germline CDR1 and CDR2: SGHTA and FQGNSA. The CDR3 covers 16 residues. The germline V and J ends were trimmed by 0 bases and 4 bases, with 15 bases remaining between them. Combining the CDR3 with reference TRBV7-2 and TRBJ1-2 gives the whole variable domain GAGVSQSPSNKVTEKGKDVELRCDPISGHTALYWYRQSLGQGLEFLIYFQGNSAPDKSGLPSDRFSAERTGGSVSTLTIQRTQQEDSAVYLCASSLAPGLFGYGYTFGSGTRLTVV.